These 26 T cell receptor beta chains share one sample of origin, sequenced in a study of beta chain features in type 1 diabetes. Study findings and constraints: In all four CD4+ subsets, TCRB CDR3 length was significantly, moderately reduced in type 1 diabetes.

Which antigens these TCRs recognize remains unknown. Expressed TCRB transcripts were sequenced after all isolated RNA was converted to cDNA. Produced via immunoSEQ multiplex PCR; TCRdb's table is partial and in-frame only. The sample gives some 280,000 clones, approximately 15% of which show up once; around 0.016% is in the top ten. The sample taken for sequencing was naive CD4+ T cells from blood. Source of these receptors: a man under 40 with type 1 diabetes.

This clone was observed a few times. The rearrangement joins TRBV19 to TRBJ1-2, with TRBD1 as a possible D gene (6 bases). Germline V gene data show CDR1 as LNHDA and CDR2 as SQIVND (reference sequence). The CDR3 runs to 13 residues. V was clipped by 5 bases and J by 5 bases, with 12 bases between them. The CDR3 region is CASSRQVPYGYTF. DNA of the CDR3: TGTGCCAGTAGTCGACAGGTCCCGTATGGCTACACCTTC. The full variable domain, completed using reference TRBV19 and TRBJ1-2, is DGGITQSPKYLFRKEGQNVTLSCEQNLNHDAMYWYRQDPGQGLRLIYYSQIVNDFQKGDIAEGYSVSREKKESFPLTVTSAQKNPTAFYLCASSRQVPYGYTFGSGTRLTVV.

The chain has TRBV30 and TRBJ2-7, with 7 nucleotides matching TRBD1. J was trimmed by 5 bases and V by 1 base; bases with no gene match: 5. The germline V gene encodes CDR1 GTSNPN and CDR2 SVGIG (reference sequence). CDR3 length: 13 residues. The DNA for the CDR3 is TGTGCCTGGAGTGAGGGGGCTAGTAACGAGCAGTACTTC. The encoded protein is CAWSEGASNEQYF.

The CDR3 DNA sequence: TGTGCCAGCTCACCGAAACAGGGACAGGGGGCGAGATATGGCTACACCTTC. This sequence encodes CASSPKQGQGARYGYTF. V gene TRBV18 combines with J gene TRBJ1-2, with 12 bases lining up with TRBD1. The germline CDR1 and CDR2 sequences are KGHSH and LQKENI. The CDR3 is 17 amino acids. The ends lost 3 bases at V and 5 bases at J; junction bases unmatched: 10.

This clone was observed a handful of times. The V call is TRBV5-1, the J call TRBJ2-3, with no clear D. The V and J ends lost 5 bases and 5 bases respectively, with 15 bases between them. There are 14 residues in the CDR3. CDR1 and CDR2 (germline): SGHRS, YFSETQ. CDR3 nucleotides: TGCGCCAGCAGACCACAGCACATGGGAGATACGCAGTATTTT. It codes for CASRPQHMGDTQYF.

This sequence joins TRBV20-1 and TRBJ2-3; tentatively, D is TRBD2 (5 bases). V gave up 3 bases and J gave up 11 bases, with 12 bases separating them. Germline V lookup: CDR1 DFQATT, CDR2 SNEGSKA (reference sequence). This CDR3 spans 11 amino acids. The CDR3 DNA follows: TGCAGTGCTAGCGGCGAGCGGCGGCAGTATTTT. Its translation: CSASGERRQYF.

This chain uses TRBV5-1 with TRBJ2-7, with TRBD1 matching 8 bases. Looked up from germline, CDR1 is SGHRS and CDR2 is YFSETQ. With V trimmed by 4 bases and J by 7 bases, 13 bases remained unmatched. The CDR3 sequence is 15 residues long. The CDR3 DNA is TGCGCCAGCAGCGGGACAGGAGTGCAGGGTAGGGAGCAGTACTTC. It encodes CASSGTGVQGREQYF.

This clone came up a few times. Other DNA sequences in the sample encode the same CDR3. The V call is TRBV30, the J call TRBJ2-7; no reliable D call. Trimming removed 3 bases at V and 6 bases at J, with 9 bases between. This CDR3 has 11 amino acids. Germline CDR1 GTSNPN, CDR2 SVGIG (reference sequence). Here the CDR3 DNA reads TGTGCCTGGAGCGGCGGTGTCGAGCAGTACTTC. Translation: CAWSGGVEQYF. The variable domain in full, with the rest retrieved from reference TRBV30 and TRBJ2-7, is SQTIHQWPATLVQPVGSPLSLECTVEGTSNPNLYWYRQAAGRGLQLLFYSVGIGQISSEVPQNLSASRPQDRQFILSSKKLLLSDSGFYLCAWSGGVEQYFGPGTRLTVT.

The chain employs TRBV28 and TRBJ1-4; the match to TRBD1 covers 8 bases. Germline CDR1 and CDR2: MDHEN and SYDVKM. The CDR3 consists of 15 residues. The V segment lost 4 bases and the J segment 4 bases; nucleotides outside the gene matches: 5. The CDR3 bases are TGTGCCAGCAGTTCCGGACAGGGCCGTAATGAAAAACTGTTTTTT. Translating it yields CASSSGQGRNEKLFF.

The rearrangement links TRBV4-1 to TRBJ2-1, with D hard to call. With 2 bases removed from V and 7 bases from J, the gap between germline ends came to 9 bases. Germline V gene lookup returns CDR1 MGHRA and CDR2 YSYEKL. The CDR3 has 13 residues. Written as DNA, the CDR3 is TGCGCCAGCAGCCAACCCACACCAAATGAGCAGTTCTTC. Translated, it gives CASSQPTPNEQFF.

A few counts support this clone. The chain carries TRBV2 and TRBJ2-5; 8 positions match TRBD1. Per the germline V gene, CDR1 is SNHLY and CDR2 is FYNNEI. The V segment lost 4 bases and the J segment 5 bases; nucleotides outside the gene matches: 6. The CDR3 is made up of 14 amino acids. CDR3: CASSVRQGMETQYF. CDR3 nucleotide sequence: TGTGCCAGCAGTGTGCGACAGGGGATGGAGACCCAGTACTTC.

Here the CDR3 DNA reads TGCGCCAGCAGCCAAGGGACTCTTCTCTCTGGGGCCAACGTCCTGACTTTC. Encoded protein: CASSQGTLLSGANVLTF. The chain employs TRBV4-3 and TRBJ2-6; the D gene is possibly TRBD2 (5 bases). Germline CDR1 reads LGHNA; CDR2 reads YSLEER. The V and J ends lost 1 base and 0 bases respectively, with 10 bases between them. This CDR3 comprises 17 residues.

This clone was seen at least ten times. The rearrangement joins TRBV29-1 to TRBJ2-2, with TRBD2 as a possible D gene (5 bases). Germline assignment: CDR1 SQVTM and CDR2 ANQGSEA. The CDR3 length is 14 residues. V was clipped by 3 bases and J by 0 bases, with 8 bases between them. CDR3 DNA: TGCAGCGTTGAGCAGCGGCCGAACACCGGGGAGCTGTTTTTT. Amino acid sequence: CSVEQRPNTGELFF.

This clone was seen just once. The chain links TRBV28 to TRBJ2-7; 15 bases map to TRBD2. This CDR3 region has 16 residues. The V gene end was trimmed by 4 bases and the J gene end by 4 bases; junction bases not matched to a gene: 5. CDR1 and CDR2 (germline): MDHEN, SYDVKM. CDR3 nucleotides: TGTGCCAGCAGTTCTCCGGGGACTAGCGGGAGGTACGAGCAGTACTTC. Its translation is CASSSPGTSGRYEQYF.

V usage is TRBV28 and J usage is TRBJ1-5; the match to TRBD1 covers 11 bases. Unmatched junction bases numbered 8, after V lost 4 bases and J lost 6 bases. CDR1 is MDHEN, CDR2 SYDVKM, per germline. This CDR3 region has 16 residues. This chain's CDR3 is CASSSPGTGGGQPQHF. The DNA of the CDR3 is TGTGCCAGCAGTTCTCCCGGGACAGGGGGTGGTCAGCCCCAGCATTTT.

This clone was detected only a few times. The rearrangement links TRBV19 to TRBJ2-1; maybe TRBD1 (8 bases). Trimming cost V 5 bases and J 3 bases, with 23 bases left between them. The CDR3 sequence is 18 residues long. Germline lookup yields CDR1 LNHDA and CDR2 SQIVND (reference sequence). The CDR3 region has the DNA TGTGCCAGTAGTCCCTCGGGGGACAGGCGGGACTACTACAATGAGCAGTTCTTC. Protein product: CASSPSGDRRDYYNEQFF.

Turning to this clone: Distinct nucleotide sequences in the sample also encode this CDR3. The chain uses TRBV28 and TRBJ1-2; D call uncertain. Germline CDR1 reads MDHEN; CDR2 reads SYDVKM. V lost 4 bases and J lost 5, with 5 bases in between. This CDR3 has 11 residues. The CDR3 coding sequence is TGTGCCAGCAGTTCGGGGTATGGCTACACCTTC. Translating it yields CASSSGYGYTF.

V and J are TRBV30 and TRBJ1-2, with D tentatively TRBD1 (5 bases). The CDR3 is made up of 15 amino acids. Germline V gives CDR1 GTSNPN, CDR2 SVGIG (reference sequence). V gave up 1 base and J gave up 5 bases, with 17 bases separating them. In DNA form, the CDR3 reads TGTGCCTGGAGTGCCAGGGCCTCGATGAGGTATGGCTACACCTTC. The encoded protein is CAWSARASMRYGYTF. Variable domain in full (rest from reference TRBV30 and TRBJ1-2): SQTIHQWPATLVQPVGSPLSLECTVEGTSNPNLYWYRQAAGRGLQLLFYSVGIGQISSEVPQNLSASRPQDRQFILSSKKLLLSDSGFYLCAWSARASMRYGYTFGSGTRLTVV.

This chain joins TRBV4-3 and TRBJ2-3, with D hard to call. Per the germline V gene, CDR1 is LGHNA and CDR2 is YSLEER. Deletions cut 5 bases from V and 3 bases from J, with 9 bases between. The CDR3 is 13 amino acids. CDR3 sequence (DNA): TGCGCCAGCAGCTTCACTTTGACAGATACGCAGTATTTT. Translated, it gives CASSFTLTDTQYF.

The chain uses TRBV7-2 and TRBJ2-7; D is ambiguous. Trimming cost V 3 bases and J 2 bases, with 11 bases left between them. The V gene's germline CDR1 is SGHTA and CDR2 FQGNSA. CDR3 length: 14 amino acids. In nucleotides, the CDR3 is TGTGCCAGCAGCTTTGGCACAGCTACCTACGAGCAGTACTTC. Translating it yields CASSFGTATYEQYF.

The CDR3 sequence is CASSPHFGQGAMLGEQFF. The CDR3 DNA reads as TGTGCCAGCAGCCCTCATTTCGGGCAGGGGGCTATGTTGGGGGAGCAGTTCTTC. The rearrangement uses TRBV9 and TRBJ2-1; TRBD1 matches 8 bases. Germline V gives CDR1 SGDLS, CDR2 YYNGEE. The V segment lost 4 bases and the J segment 10 bases; nucleotides outside the gene matches: 22. The CDR3 extends over 18 amino acids.

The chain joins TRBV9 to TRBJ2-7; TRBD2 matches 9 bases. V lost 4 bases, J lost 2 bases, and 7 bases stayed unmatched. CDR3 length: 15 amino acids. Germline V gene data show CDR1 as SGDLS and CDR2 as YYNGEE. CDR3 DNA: TGTGCCAGCAGCTCCACTAGCGGGCGTACCTACGAGCAGTACTTC. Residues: CASSSTSGRTYEQYF. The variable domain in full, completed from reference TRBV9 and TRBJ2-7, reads DSGVTQTPKHLITATGQRVTLRCSPRSGDLSVYWYQQSLDQGLQFLIQYYNGEERAKGNILERFSAQQFPDLHSELNLSSLELGDSALYFCASSSTSGRTYEQYFGPGTRLTVT.

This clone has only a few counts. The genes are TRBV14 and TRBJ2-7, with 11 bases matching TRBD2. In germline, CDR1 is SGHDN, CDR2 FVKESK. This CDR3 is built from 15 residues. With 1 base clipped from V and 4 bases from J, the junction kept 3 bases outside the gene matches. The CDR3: CASSQATSGIYEQYF. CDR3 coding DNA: TGTGCCAGCAGCCAAGCGACTAGCGGGATTTACGAGCAGTACTTC.

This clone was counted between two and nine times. The DNA for the CDR3 is TGCGCCAGCAGCTTGCAGGGAACCTACAATGAGCAGTTCTTC. It yields the protein CASSLQGTYNEQFF. This chain connects TRBV5-1 to TRBJ2-1, with TRBD1 as a possible D gene (5 bases). Deletions cut 1 base from V and 2 bases from J, with 7 bases between. The CDR3 is 14 residues long. CDR1 SGHRS and CDR2 YFSETQ come from the germline V gene.

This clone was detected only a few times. CDR3 nucleotide sequence: TGTGCCACCAGTCGTCGACAGGGCTATGAGCAGTTCTTC. It specifies CATSRRQGYEQFF. V gene TRBV15 combines with J gene TRBJ2-1; 7 bases map to TRBD1. CDR3 length equals 13 residues. The ends lost 6 bases at V and 8 bases at J; junction bases unmatched: 7. Germline V gene sequence: CDR1 LNHNV, CDR2 YYDKDF (reference sequence).

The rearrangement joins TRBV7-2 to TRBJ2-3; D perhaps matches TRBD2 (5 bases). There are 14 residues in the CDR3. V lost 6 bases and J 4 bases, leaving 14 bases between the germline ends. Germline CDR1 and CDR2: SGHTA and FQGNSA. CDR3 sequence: CASSVLESADTQYF. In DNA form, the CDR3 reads TGTGCCAGCAGTGTACTAGAGTCAGCAGATACGCAGTATTTT. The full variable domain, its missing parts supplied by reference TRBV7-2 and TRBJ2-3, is GAGVSQSPSNKVTEKGKDVELRCDPISGHTALYWYRQSLGQGLEFLIYFQGNSAPDKSGLPSDRFSAERTGGSVSTLTIQRTQQEDSAVYLCASSVLESADTQYFGPGTRLTVL.

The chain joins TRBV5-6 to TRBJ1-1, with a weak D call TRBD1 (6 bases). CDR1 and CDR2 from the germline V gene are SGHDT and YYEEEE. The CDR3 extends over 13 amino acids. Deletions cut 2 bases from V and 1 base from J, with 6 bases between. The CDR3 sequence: CASSLQGNTEAFF. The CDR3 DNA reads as TGTGCCAGCAGCTTACAGGGGAACACTGAAGCTTTCTTT.